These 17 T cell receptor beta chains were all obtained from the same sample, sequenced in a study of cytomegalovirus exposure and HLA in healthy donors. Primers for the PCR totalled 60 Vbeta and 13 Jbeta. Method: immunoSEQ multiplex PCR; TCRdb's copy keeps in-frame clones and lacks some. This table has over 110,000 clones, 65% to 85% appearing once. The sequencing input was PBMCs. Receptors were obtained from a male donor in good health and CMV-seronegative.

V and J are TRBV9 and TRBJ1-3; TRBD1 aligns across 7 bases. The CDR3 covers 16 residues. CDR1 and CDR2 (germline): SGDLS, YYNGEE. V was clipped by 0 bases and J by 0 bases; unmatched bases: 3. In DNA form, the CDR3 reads TGTGCCAGCAGCGTAGGGGGACAGTACTCTGGAAACACCATATATTTT. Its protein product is CASSVGGQYSGNTIYF.

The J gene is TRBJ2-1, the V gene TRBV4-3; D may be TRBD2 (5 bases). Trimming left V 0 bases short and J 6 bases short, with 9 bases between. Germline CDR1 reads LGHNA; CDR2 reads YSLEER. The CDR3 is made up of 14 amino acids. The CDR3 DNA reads TGCGCCAGCAGCCAAGATAGACTACCCAATGAGCAGTTCTTC. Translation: CASSQDRLPNEQFF.

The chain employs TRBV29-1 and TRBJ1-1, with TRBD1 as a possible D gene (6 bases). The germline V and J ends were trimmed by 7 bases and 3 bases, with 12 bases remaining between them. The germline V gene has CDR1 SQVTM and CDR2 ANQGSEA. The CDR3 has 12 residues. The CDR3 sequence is CSGQGGYTEAFF. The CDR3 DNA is TGCAGCGGTCAAGGGGGATACACTGAAGCTTTCTTT.

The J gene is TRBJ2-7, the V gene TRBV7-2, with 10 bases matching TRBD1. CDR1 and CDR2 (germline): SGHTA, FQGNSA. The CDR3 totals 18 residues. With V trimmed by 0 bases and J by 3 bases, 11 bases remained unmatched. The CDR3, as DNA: TGTGCCAGCAGCTTAGCGCGGGACAGGGGCTACATGGGCTACGAGCAGTACTTC. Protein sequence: CASSLARDRGYMGYEQYF.

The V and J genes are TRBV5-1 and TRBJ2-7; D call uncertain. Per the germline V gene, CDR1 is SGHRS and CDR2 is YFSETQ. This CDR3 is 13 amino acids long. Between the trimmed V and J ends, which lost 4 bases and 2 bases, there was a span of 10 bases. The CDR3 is CASSIGSAYEQYF. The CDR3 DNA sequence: TGCGCCAGCAGCATCGGGTCTGCCTACGAGCAGTACTTC.

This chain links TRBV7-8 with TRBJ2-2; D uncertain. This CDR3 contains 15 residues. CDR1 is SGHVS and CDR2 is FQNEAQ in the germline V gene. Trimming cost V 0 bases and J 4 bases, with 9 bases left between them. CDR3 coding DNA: TGTGCCAGCAGCTTAGCGGTGGTAGCCACCGGGGAGCTGTTTTTT. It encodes CASSLAVVATGELFF.

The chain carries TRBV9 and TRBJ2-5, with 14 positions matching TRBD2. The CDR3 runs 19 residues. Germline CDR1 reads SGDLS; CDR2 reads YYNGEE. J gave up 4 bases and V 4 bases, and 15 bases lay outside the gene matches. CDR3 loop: CASSRAPGLAGAESETQYF. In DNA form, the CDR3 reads TGTGCCAGCAGCAGGGCCCCGGGACTAGCGGGAGCAGAGTCAGAGACCCAGTACTTC.

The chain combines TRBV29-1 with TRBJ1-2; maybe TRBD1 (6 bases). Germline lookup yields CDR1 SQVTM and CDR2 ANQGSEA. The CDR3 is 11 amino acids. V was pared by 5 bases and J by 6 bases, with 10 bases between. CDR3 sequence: CSVRSGDGYTF. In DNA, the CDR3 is TGCAGCGTTCGATCAGGGGATGGCTACACCTTC.

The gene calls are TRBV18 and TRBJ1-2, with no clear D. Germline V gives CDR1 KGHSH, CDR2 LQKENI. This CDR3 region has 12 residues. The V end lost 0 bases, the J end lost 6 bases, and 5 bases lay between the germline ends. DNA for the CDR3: TGTGCCAGCTCACCACCGACTGATGGCTACACCTTC. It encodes CASSPPTDGYTF.

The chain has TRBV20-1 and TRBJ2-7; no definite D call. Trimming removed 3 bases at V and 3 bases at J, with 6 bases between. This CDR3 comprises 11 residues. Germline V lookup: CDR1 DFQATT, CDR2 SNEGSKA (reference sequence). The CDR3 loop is CSASPVYEQYF. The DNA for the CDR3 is TGCAGTGCTAGCCCAGTCTACGAGCAGTACTTC.

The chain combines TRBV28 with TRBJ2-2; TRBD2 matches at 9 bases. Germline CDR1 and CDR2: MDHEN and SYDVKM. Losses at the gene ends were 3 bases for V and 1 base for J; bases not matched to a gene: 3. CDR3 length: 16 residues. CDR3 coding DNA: TGTGCCAGCAGTTTCGGACTAGCGAAGAACACCGGGGAGCTGTTTTTT. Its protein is CASSFGLAKNTGELFF.

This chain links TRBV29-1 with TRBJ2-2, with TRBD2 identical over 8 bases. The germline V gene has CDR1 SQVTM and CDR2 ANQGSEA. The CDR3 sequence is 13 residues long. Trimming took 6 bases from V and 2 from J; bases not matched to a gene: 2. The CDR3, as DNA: TGCAGCGTAGGACTAGCCAACACCGGGGAGCTGTTTTTT. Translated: CSVGLANTGELFF.

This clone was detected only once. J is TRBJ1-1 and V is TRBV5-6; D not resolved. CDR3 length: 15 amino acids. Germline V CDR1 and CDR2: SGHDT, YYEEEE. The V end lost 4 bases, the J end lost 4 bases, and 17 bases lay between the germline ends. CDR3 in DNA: TGTGCCAGCAGCAGTTGGTGGGAGATAGGCACTGAAGCTTTCTTT. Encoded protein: CASSSWWEIGTEAFF.

The CDR3 nucleotides read TGTGCCAGCAGCCCAGGGTCTGGAAACACCATATATTTT. This sequence encodes CASSPGSGNTIYF. V gene TRBV13 combines with J gene TRBJ1-3; a possible D gene is TRBD1 (5 bases). The germline V gene has CDR1 PRHDT and CDR2 FYEKMQ (reference sequence). Trimming took 5 bases from V and 1 from J, leaving 6 bases between them. The CDR3 is 13 amino acids. Drawing the rest from reference TRBV13 and TRBJ1-3, the complete variable domain is AAGVIQSPRHLIKEKRETATLKCYPIPRHDTVYWYQQGPGQDPQFLISFYEKMQSDKGSIPDRFSAQQFSDYHSELNMSSLELGDSALYFCASSPGSGNTIYFGEGSWLTVV.

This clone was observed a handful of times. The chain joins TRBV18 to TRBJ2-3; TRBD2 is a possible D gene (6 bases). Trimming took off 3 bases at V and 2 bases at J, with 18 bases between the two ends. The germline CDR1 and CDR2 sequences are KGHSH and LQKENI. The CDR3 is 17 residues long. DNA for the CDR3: TGTGCCAGCTCACCGACGCGGACTACTCTGTTCACAGATACGCAGTATTTT. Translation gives CASSPTRTTLFTDTQYF.

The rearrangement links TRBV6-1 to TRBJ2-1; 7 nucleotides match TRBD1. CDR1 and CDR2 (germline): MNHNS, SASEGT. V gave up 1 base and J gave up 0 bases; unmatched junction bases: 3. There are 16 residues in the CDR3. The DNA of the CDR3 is TGTGCCAGCAGTGAAGAGGGGGCGGTCTCCTACAATGAGCAGTTCTTC. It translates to CASSEEGAVSYNEQFF.

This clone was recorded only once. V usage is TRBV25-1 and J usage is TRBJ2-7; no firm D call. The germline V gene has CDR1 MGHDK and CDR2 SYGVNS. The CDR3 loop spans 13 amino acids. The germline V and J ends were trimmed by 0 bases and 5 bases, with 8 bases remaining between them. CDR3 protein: CASSEYMSHEQYF. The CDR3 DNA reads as TGTGCCAGCAGTGAATATATGTCCCACGAGCAGTACTTC.